The 19 T cell receptor beta chains presented below share a single source sample, sequenced in a study of human T cells and chemical hapten exposure. TCRdb redid the calling of the RACE reads with MiXCR, one entry per CDR3 protein. This table has some 360,000 distinct CDR3 sequences, 4.5% to 5.5% appearing once. Time point in this sample: pre-sensitization, week 0. The treatment here: therapeutic diphenylcyclopropenone sensitization with weekly scalp DPC. The starting material was whole blood, obtained in connection with sensitization to the hapten diphenylcyclopropenone (DPC). Receptors originate from a woman aged 45 to 65 with alopecia areata. Some clones in this sample may be carry-over from other donors' samples.

This clonotype was seen a few times. The chain links TRBV30 to TRBJ1-2; no clear D. The germline gives CDR1 GTSNPN, CDR2 SVGIG (reference sequence). The V end lost 0 bases, the J end lost 0 bases, and 5 bases lay between the germline ends. This CDR3 contains 13 residues. CDR3: CAWSVLANYGYTF. CDR3 DNA: TGTGCCTGGAGTGTACTAGCTAACTATGGCTACACCTTC.

Many counts were recorded for this clonotype. This chain connects TRBV28 to TRBJ2-1; 8 nucleotides agree with TRBD1. After removal of 0 bases from V and 10 bases from J, the junction contained 8 bases not matched to a gene. The CDR3 length is 15 residues. The germline gives CDR1 MDHEN, CDR2 SYDVKM. In DNA form, the CDR3 reads TGTGCCAGCAGTTTATGGGGACAGGTGATCGTCGAGCAGTTCTTC. It translates to CASSLWGQVIVEQFF.

At least ten counts were recorded for this clonotype. The chain joins TRBV7-2 to TRBJ2-3, with D unresolved. The CDR3 has 15 amino acids. Trimming took off 2 bases at V and 3 bases at J, with 12 bases between the two ends. Germline V lookup: CDR1 SGHTA, CDR2 FQGNSA. This chain's CDR3 is CASSLQGGRTDTQYF. Written as DNA, the CDR3 is TGTGCCAGCAGCTTACAAGGTGGCCGTACAGATACGCAGTATTTT.

The rearrangement joins TRBV7-8 to TRBJ1-2; maybe TRBD1 (6 bases). V lost 5 bases and J 4 bases, leaving 23 bases between the germline ends. The CDR3 consists of 17 residues. Germline-derived CDR1 and CDR2 are SGHVS and FQNEAQ. CDR3 loop: CASSPALQGSRSYGYTF. The CDR3 nucleotides read TGTGCCAGCAGCCCGGCCCTCCAGGGGAGTAGGAGCTATGGCTACACCTTC. Full variable domain (rest looked up from reference TRBV7-8 and TRBJ1-2): GAGVSQSPRYKVAKRGQDVALRCDPISGHVSLFWYQQALGQGPEFLTYFQNEAQLDKSGLPSDRFFAERPEGSVSTLKIQRTQQEDSAVYLCASSPALQGSRSYGYTFGSGTRLTVV.

This rearrangement joins TRBV7-2 to TRBJ1-2; 11 bases are shared with TRBD1. The V segment lost 5 bases and the J segment 8 bases; nucleotides outside the gene matches: 10. Germline values: CDR1 SGHTA, CDR2 FQGNSA. The CDR3 length is 15 residues. The CDR3 nucleotides are TGTGCCAGCAGCCGGCCGGACAGGGGGCTGGGAGGCTACACCTTC. Protein product: CASSRPDRGLGGYTF.

This clonotype was observed many times. This rearrangement joins TRBV6-6 to TRBJ2-3; D could derive from TRBD1 or TRBD2 (6 bases each). V was trimmed by 4 bases and J by 1 base, leaving 15 bases between them. The CDR3 totals 16 residues. Germline CDR1 and CDR2: MNHNY and SVGAGI (reference sequence). CDR3 loop: CASSLLHRGGTDTQYF. The CDR3 DNA reads TGTGCCAGCAGTTTACTCCATAGGGGGGGCACAGATACGCAGTATTTT.

This clonotype was detected a few times. The rearrangement uses TRBV12-5 and TRBJ2-7; tentatively, D is TRBD1 (6 bases). Germline V gene data show CDR1 as LGHNT and CDR2 as FRNRAP. This CDR3 region has 13 residues. Trimming cost V 5 bases and J 2 bases, with 10 bases left between them. CDR3 bases: TGTGCTAGTGGTCTCGGGACACCCTACGAGCAGTACTTC. Translating it yields CASGLGTPYEQYF.

This clonotype came up a few times. The gene calls are TRBV15 and TRBJ1-6; TRBD1 matches at 7 bases. The junction had 1 base not matched to a gene; V was cut back by 3 bases and J by 5 bases. Germline CDR1 and CDR2: LNHNV and YYDKDF (reference sequence). The CDR3 length is 14 residues. The CDR3 spells CATSRDRNNSPLHF. The CDR3 DNA reads as TGTGCCACCAGCAGGGACAGGAATAATTCACCCCTCCACTTT.

This clonotype was seen repeatedly, ten times or more. The chain combines TRBV5-6 with TRBJ1-3; D remains unclear. This CDR3 is built from 15 residues. With 0 bases removed from V and 0 bases from J, the gap between germline ends came to 7 bases. Germline CDR1 is SGHDT and CDR2 is YYEEEE. This chain's CDR3 is CASSLGRLSGNTIYF. The CDR3 nucleotides are TGTGCCAGCAGCTTGGGTCGCCTCTCTGGAAACACCATATATTTT.

The sample holds many counts of this clonotype. The rearrangement uses TRBV12-3 or TRBV12-4 and TRBJ2-7; D remains unclear. Trimming took 8 bases from V and 2 from J, leaving 13 bases between them. This CDR3 region has 13 residues. As DNA, the CDR3 is TGTGCCAGCCGTCCCGGCCAGACCTACGAGCAGTACTTC. Its translation: CASRPGQTYEQYF.

This clonotype was counted only a few times. The V gene is TRBV5-1, the J gene TRBJ2-1, with 11 nucleotides matching TRBD2. Germline trimming cut 0 bases from V and 8 bases from J; bases unmatched to any gene: 7. Per the germline V gene, CDR1 is SGHRS and CDR2 is YFSETQ. The CDR3 is 16 amino acids. The CDR3 region is CASSLALAGGADEQFF. CDR3 in DNA: TGCGCCAGCAGCTTGGCCCTAGCGGGGGGCGCCGATGAGCAGTTCTTC.

In its sample, this clonotype was seen many times. CDR3 sequence (DNA): TGTGCCAGCAGTTACTTCAGGGGCAATGAGCAGTTCTTC. Its translation: CASSYFRGNEQFF. V gene TRBV6-2 or TRBV6-3 combines with J gene TRBJ2-1; possible D gene TRBD1, 6 bases. V was pared by 1 base and J by 6 bases, with 7 bases between. The CDR3 is 13 residues long. Germline CDR1 MNHEY, CDR2 SVGEGT.

This clonotype was seen a single time. This sequence joins TRBV27 and TRBJ2-1; 13 nucleotides agree with TRBD2. The CDR3 extends over 16 amino acids. Germline trimming cut 5 bases from V and 6 bases from J; bases unmatched to any gene: 7. Germline lookup yields CDR1 MNHEY and CDR2 SMNVEV (reference sequence). CDR3 in DNA: TGTGCCAGCAGTCTCTTACTAGCGGGAGGGACCAATGAGCAGTTCTTC. This codes for CASSLLLAGGTNEQFF.

At least ten counts were recorded for this clonotype. The V and J genes are TRBV20-1 and TRBJ2-7, with D perhaps being TRBD1 or TRBD2 (5 bases each). V gave up 2 bases and J gave up 2 bases, with 13 bases separating them. The CDR3 runs 14 residues. Germline CDR1 and CDR2: DFQATT and SNEGSKA (reference sequence). The CDR3 sequence: CSARSRDVTYEQYF. The CDR3 bases are TGCAGTGCTAGATCCCGGGACGTTACCTACGAGCAGTACTTC.

This clonotype has just a few counts. The CDR3 DNA reads as TGTGCCAGCAGTCTTTCCCTGATCAATCAGCCCCAGCATTTT. Protein: CASSLSLINQPQHF. The chain couples TRBV12-3 or TRBV12-4 to TRBJ1-5; D ambiguous. The V end lost 5 bases, the J end lost 3 bases, and 11 bases lay between the germline ends. CDR3 length: 14 amino acids.

V and J are TRBV7-9 and TRBJ2-1; no clear D gene. The CDR3 is made up of 17 amino acids. Per the germline V gene, CDR1 is SEHNR and CDR2 is FQNEAQ (reference sequence). V was pared by 1 base and J by 5 bases, with 18 bases between. The CDR3: CASSLGNRVGYNNEQFF. The DNA of the CDR3 is TGTGCCAGCAGCTTAGGGAATAGGGTGGGATATAACAATGAGCAGTTCTTC.

The genes are TRBV20-1 and TRBJ2-7; 10 bases are a match to TRBD1. The J segment lost 3 bases and the V segment lost 6 bases, leaving 5 bases of the junction unmatched. CDR1 is DFQATT and CDR2 is SNEGSKA in the germline V gene (reference sequence). The CDR3 extends over 13 amino acids. CDR3 protein: CSAPRTGGYEQYF. The CDR3, as DNA: TGCAGTGCCCCAAGGACAGGGGGCTACGAGCAGTACTTC.

This sequence joins TRBV7-9 and TRBJ1-2; weak D call: TRBD1 (6 bases). The V gene lost 5 bases and the J gene lost 8 bases, with 18 bases spanning the gap. The CDR3 has 14 amino acids. The germline CDR1 and CDR2 sequences are SEHNR and FQNEAQ (reference sequence). CDR3 nucleotides: TGTGCCAGCAGCCAGACATTGGCAGGGGAGGGCTACACCTTC. As protein: CASSQTLAGEGYTF.

This clonotype showed up many times. The V call is TRBV6-2 or TRBV6-3, the J call TRBJ2-1; the D call may be TRBD1 or TRBD2 (5 bases each). V was shortened by 4 bases and J by 4 bases, with 20 bases between the two germline ends. There are 17 residues in the CDR3. The germline V gene has CDR1 MNHEY and CDR2 SVGEGT. The CDR3 reads CASSSLGTSVVYNEQFF. In DNA, the CDR3 is TGTGCCAGCAGTTCCCTTGGGACCTCCGTAGTTTACAATGAGCAGTTCTTC.